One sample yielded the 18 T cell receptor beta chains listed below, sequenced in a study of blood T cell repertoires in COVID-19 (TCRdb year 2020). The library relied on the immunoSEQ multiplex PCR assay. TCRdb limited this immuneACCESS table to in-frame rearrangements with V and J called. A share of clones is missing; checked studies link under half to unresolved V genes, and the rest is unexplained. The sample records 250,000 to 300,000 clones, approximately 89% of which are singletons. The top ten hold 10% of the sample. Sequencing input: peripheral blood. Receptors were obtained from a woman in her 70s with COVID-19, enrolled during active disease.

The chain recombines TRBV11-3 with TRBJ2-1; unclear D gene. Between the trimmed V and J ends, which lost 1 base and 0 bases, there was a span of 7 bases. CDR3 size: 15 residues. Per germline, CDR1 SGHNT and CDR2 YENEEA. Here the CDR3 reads CASSLVESSYNEQFF. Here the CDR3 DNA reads TGTGCCAGCAGCTTAGTGGAGAGCTCCTACAATGAGCAGTTCTTC.

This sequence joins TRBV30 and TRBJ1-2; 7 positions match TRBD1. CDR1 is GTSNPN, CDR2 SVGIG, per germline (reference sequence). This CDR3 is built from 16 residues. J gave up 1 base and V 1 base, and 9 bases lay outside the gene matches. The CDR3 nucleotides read TGTGCCTGGAGTGGGTTGGGGACAGCTTTTAACTATGGCTACACCTTC. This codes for CAWSGLGTAFNYGYTF.

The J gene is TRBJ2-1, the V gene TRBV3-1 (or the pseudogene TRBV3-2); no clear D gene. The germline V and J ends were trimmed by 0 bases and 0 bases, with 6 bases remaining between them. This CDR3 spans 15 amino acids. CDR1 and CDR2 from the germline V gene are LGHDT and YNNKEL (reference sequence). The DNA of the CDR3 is TGTGCCAGCAGCCAAGACTCGAGCTCCTACAATGAGCAGTTCTTC. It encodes CASSQDSSSYNEQFF.

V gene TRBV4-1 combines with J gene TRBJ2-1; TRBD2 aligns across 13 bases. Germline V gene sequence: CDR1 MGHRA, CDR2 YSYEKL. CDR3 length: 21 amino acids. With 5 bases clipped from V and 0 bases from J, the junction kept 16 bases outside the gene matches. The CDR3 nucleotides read TGCGCCAGCAGCGCGAAAGACTATAAACTAGCGGGAGGGAGCTCCTACAATGAGCAGTTCTTC. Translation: CASSAKDYKLAGGSSYNEQFF.

The CDR3 nucleotides are TGTGCCAGCTCACCATCTGGACAGTTTAATGAAAAACTGTTTTTT. Protein product: CASSPSGQFNEKLFF. The chain has TRBV18 and TRBJ1-4; D perhaps matches TRBD1 (6 bases). CDR3 length equals 15 residues. V lost 2 bases and J lost 4, with 11 bases in between. Germline V gives CDR1 KGHSH, CDR2 LQKENI.

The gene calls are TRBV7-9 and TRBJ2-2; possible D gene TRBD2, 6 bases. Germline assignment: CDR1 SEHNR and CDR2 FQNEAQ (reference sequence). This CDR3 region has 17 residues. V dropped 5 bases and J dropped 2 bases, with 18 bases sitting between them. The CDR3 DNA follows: TGTGCCAGCAGCCCCATCAATTCTAGCGCCAACACCGGGGAGCTGTTTTTT. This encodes CASSPINSSANTGELFF.

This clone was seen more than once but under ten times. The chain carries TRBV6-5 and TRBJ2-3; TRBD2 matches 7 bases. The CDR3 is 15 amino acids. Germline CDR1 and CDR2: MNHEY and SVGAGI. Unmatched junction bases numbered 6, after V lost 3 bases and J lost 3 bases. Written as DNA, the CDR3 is TGTGCCAGCAGTTATCGCGGGAGCCGAACAGATACGCAGTATTTT. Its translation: CASSYRGSRTDTQYF.

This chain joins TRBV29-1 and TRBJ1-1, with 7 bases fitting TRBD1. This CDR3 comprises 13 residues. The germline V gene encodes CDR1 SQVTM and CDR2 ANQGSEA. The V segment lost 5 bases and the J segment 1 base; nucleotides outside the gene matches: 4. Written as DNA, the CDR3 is TGCAGCGTTTCGACAGGGAGGAACACTGAAGCTTTCTTT. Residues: CSVSTGRNTEAFF.

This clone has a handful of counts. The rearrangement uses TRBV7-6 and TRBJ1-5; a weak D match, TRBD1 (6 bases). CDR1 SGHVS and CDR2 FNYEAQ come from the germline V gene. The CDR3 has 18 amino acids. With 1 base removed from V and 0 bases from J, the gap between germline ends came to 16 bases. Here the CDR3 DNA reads TGTGCCAGCAGCTTAGGAACAGGGAGCAAATATAGCAATCAGCCCCAGCATTTT. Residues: CASSLGTGSKYSNQPQHF.

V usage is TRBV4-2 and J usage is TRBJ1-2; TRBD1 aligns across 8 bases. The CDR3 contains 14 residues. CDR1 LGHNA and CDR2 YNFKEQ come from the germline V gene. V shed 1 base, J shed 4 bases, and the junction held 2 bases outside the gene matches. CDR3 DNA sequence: TGTGCCAGCAGCCAAGGACAGGGGTCCTATGGCTACACCTTC. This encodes CASSQGQGSYGYTF.

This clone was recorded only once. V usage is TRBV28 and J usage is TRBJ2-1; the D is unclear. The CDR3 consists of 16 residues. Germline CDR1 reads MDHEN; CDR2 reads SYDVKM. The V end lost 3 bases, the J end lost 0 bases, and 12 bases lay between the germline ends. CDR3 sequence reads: CASSFLRSRSYNEQFF. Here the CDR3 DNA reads TGTGCCAGCAGTTTTTTGCGGTCTCGCTCCTACAATGAGCAGTTCTTC.

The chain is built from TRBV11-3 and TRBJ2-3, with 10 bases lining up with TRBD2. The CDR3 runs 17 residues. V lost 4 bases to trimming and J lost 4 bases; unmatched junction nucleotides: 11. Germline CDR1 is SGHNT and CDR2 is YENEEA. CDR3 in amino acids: CASSSRLVAGGPDTQYF. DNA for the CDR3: TGTGCCAGCAGCTCCCGACTTGTAGCGGGAGGTCCAGATACGCAGTATTTT. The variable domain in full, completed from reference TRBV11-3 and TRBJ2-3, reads EAGVVQSPRYKIIEKKQPVAFWCNPISGHNTLYWYLQNLGQGPELLIRYENEEAVDDSQLPKDRFSAERLKGVDSTLKIQPAELGDSAVYLCASSSRLVAGGPDTQYFGPGTRLTVL.

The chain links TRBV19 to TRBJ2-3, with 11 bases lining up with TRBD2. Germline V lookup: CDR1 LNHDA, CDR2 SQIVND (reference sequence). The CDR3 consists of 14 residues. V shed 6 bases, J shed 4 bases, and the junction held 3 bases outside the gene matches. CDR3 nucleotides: TGTGCCAGTAGACTAGCGGGAGCTGCAGATACGCAGTATTTT. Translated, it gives CASRLAGAADTQYF.

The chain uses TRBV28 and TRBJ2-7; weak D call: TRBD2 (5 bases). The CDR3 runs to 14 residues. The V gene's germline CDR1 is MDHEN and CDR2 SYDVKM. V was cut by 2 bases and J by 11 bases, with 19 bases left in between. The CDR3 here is CASSLIGGGREEYF. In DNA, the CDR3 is TGTGCCAGCAGTTTAATTGGAGGCGGGCGAGAAGAGTACTTC.

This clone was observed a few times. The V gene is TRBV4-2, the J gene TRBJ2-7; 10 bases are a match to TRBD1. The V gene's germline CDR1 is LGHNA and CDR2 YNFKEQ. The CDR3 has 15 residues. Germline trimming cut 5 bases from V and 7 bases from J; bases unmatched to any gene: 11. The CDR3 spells CASSTRTGTGVEQYF. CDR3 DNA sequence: TGTGCCAGCAGCACACGGACGGGGACAGGGGTGGAGCAGTACTTC.

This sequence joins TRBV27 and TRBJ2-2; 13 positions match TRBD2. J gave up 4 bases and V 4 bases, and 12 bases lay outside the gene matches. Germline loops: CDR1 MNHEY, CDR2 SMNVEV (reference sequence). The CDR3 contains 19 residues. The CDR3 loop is CASSSLPGTSGISTGELFF. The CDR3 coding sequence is TGTGCCAGCAGTTCCCTTCCCGGGACTAGCGGGATTTCCACCGGGGAGCTGTTTTTT.

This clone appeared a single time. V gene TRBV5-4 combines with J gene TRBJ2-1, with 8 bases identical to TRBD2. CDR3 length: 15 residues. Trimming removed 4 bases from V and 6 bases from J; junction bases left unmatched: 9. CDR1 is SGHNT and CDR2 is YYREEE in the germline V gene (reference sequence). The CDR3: CASSLQGLGRNEQFF. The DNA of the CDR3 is TGTGCCAGCAGCCTGCAGGGACTAGGACGCAATGAGCAGTTCTTC.

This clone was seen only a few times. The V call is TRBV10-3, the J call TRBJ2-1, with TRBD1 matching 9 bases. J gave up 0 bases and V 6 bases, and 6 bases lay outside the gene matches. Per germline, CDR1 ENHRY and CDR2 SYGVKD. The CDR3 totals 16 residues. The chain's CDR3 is CAIRGTGLLSYNEQFF. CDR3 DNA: TGTGCCATCAGAGGGACAGGGCTCCTCTCCTACAATGAGCAGTTCTTC.